Listed here are 29 T cell receptor beta chains from one sample, sequenced in a study of OX40 agonist ivuxolimab in advanced cancers. The protocol was immunoSEQ multiplex PCR, while the TCRdb copy is restricted to in-frame clones and leaves out a portion. The sample gives more than 55,000 clones, roughly 88% of which show up once; roughly 8.2% is in the top ten. Here the sequenced sample was CD4+ or CD8+ T cells sorted from blood, taken in a trial of the OX40 agonist ivuxolimab. These receptors were obtained from an adult with an advanced solid tumor such as melanoma, head and neck, liver or kidney cancer.

The chain carries TRBV7-9 and TRBJ1-4; a weak D match, TRBD1 (5 bases). V dropped 4 bases and J dropped 8 bases, with 20 bases sitting between them. This CDR3 has 16 amino acids. Looked up from germline, CDR1 is SEHNR and CDR2 is FQNEAQ (reference sequence). As DNA, the CDR3 is TGTGCCAGCAGCTCAGATTTCAGGGCGGGTGGAGAAAAACTGTTTTTT. This sequence encodes CASSSDFRAGGEKLFF.

As concerns this clone: This CDR3 is also generated by other DNA sequences in the sample. The chain links TRBV5-1 to TRBJ1-3; no clear D gene. Looked up from germline, CDR1 is SGHRS and CDR2 is YFSETQ. Deletions cut 0 bases from V and 2 bases from J, with 9 bases between. The CDR3 extends over 15 amino acids. For the CDR3, the DNA is TGCGCCAGCAGCTTGGCCACCGGGCCTGGAAACACCATATATTTT. Protein: CASSLATGPGNTIYF.

This chain joins TRBV9 and TRBJ2-3, with 8 bases lining up with TRBD1. The CDR3 has 15 amino acids. Per germline, CDR1 SGDLS and CDR2 YYNGEE. Trimming at V came to 0 bases and at J to 3 bases, leaving 3 bases not matched to a gene. The DNA for the CDR3 is TGTGCCAGCAGCGTAGCGACAGGGGAAACAGATACGCAGTATTTT. Residues: CASSVATGETDTQYF.

The rearrangement joins TRBV7-8 to TRBJ2-1, with 9 bases fitting TRBD2. The CDR3 loop spans 14 amino acids. V lost 5 bases to trimming and J lost 9 bases; unmatched junction nucleotides: 8. Germline CDR1 SGHVS, CDR2 FQNEAQ. The CDR3 loop reads CASSHPSGTGEQFF. The CDR3 DNA is TGTGCCAGCAGCCACCCTAGCGGGACGGGTGAGCAGTTCTTC.

The chain uses TRBV5-4 and TRBJ2-2; D remains unclear. CDR3 size: 12 residues. The germline CDR1 and CDR2 sequences are SGHNT and YYREEE (reference sequence). Trimming cost V 2 bases and J 5 bases, with 4 bases left between them. The CDR3 here is CASSLLTGELFF. CDR3 nucleotides: TGTGCCAGCAGCTTATTAACCGGGGAGCTGTTTTTT.

The chain employs TRBV9 and TRBJ2-7, with 10 bases identical to TRBD2. Germline CDR1 reads SGDLS; CDR2 reads YYNGEE. This CDR3 has 15 amino acids. The trim removed 0 bases at V and 3 bases at J, leaving 3 bases unmatched. CDR3 coding DNA: TGTGCCAGCAGCGTAGACCCTAGCGGGGGCTACGAGCAGTACTTC. Protein: CASSVDPSGGYEQYF.

The chain has TRBV5-4 and TRBJ1-1; perhaps TRBD1 as D (6 bases). The CDR3 runs to 13 residues. Germline CDR1 is SGHNT and CDR2 is YYREEE (reference sequence). V dropped 4 bases and J dropped 3 bases, with 10 bases sitting between them. The CDR3 loop is CASSGTPHTEAFF. The CDR3 coding sequence is TGTGCCAGCAGCGGGACACCTCACACTGAAGCTTTCTTT.

The V call is TRBV4-1, the J call TRBJ1-1, with 8 bases that match TRBD1. Looked up from germline, CDR1 is MGHRA and CDR2 is YSYEKL. Germline trimming cut 4 bases from V and 6 bases from J; bases unmatched to any gene: 10. CDR3 length equals 15 residues. CDR3 DNA sequence: TGCGCCAGCAGCCTTCCCGGGACAGGAATTTCTGAAGCTTTCTTT. Translating gives CASSLPGTGISEAFF.

The rearrangement links TRBV4-2 to TRBJ2-5, with 16 bases lining up with TRBD2. CDR3 length: 17 amino acids. In germline, CDR1 is LGHNA, CDR2 YNFKEQ. With 3 bases clipped from V and 5 bases from J, the junction kept 6 bases outside the gene matches. The CDR3 DNA reads as TGTGCCAGCAGCCAGGGGACTAGCGGGGGGGCCGAGGAGACCCAGTACTTC. It specifies CASSQGTSGGAEETQYF.

The table lists this clone with a count of one. The chain employs TRBV27 and TRBJ1-1; D remains ambiguous. Germline V gives CDR1 MNHEY, CDR2 SMNVEV (reference sequence). V shed 9 bases and J shed 1 base, with 6 bases lying between them. This CDR3 is built from 11 residues. The CDR3 sequence: CASRENTEAFF. DNA for the CDR3: TGTGCCAGTCGGGAGAACACTGAAGCTTTCTTT.

The rearrangement joins TRBV7-9 to TRBJ1-1, with a tentative D call TRBD1 (6 bases). The CDR3 has 14 residues. The V end lost 2 bases, the J end lost 0 bases, and 7 bases lay between the germline ends. Per the germline V gene, CDR1 is SEHNR and CDR2 is FQNEAQ (reference sequence). CDR3 nucleotide sequence: TGTGCCAGCAGCTTACAGGGGATGAACACTGAAGCTTTCTTT. Translating gives CASSLQGMNTEAFF.

This clone came up once. The genes are TRBV6-5 and TRBJ1-4, with D uncertain. V lost 8 bases and J lost 5, with 9 bases in between. CDR1 MNHEY and CDR2 SVGAGI come from the germline V gene. The CDR3 loop spans 12 amino acids. The CDR3, as DNA: TGTGCCAGCCACGGGAGAAATGAAAAACTGTTTTTT. Translated, it gives CASHGRNEKLFF.

This chain joins TRBV29-1 and TRBJ2-7, with a tentative D call TRBD2 (5 bases). Germline loops: CDR1 SQVTM, CDR2 ANQGSEA. This CDR3 is built from 11 residues. V was clipped by 7 bases and J by 0 bases, with 7 bases between them. The CDR3 loop is CSGRSSYEQYF. The CDR3 nucleotides are TGCAGCGGGAGGAGCTCCTACGAGCAGTACTTC.

The V gene is TRBV18, the J gene TRBJ2-5; D perhaps matches TRBD1 (5 bases). Germline values: CDR1 KGHSH, CDR2 LQKENI. V was clipped by 2 bases and J by 2 bases, with 6 bases between them. The CDR3 totals 13 residues. This CDR3 is CASSPGQQETQYF. In DNA form, the CDR3 reads TGTGCCAGCTCACCAGGACAACAAGAGACCCAGTACTTC.

The chain is built from TRBV15 and TRBJ1-4, with a tentative D call TRBD1 (5 bases). The germline gives CDR1 LNHNV, CDR2 YYDKDF (reference sequence). The CDR3 totals 18 residues. Trimming took 1 base from V and 2 from J, leaving 17 bases between them. CDR3 DNA: TGTGCCACCAGCAGAGGGCCCGGGGGAGGAACGACTAATGAAAAACTGTTTTTT. It translates to CATSRGPGGGTTNEKLFF.

The DNA for the CDR3 is TGTGCCAGCAGCCGGGGGGCCTGGTTGTACAATGAGCAGTTCTTC. This encodes CASSRGAWLYNEQFF. The chain couples TRBV27 to TRBJ2-1; D might be TRBD2 (7 bases). Germline lookup yields CDR1 MNHEY and CDR2 SMNVEV (reference sequence). Trimming cost V 6 bases and J 4 bases, with 16 bases left between them. The CDR3 contains 15 residues.

The J gene is TRBJ2-2, the V gene TRBV5-1, with D possibly being TRBD2 (5 bases). Trimming removed 2 bases from V and 1 base from J, with 9 bases in between. The CDR3 has 15 residues. Germline V gene data show CDR1 as SGHRS and CDR2 as YFSETQ. CDR3 amino acids: CASSLSGENTGELFF. The CDR3 region has the DNA TGCGCCAGCAGCTTATCCGGGGAGAACACCGGGGAGCTGTTTTTT.

The chain combines TRBV2 with TRBJ1-6; D call uncertain. Trimming stripped 2 bases from V and 10 bases from J, with 6 bases between. Germline CDR1 and CDR2: SNHLY and FYNNEI. This CDR3 is built from 12 residues. The CDR3 sequence: CASSEPGSPLHF. The CDR3 DNA follows: TGTGCCAGCAGTGAACCGGGGTCACCCCTCCACTTT.

The CDR3 loop is CASSLGTGGSLSSGNTIYF. The CDR3 DNA is TGCGCCAGCAGCTTGGGGACAGGGGGGTCCCTGAGCTCTGGAAACACCATATATTTT. This chain connects TRBV5-1 to TRBJ1-3; 10 bases fit TRBD1. The germline V gene encodes CDR1 SGHRS and CDR2 YFSETQ. CDR3 length: 19 amino acids. Unmatched junction bases numbered 9, after V lost 0 bases and J lost 0 bases.

The gene calls are TRBV14 and TRBJ1-1; D is ambiguous. The germline V and J ends were trimmed by 1 base and 8 bases, with 11 bases remaining between them. CDR1 and CDR2 (germline): SGHDN, FVKESK. The length of the CDR3 is 13 residues. For the CDR3, the DNA is TGTGCCAGCAGCCAAGGGCAATTTACAGAAGCTTTCTTT. Translation gives CASSQGQFTEAFF.

The chain joins TRBV6-6 to TRBJ1-6; D is undetermined. This CDR3 contains 13 residues. Germline lookup yields CDR1 MNHNY and CDR2 SVGAGI (reference sequence). V was trimmed by 8 bases and J by 8 bases, leaving 13 bases between them. This chain's CDR3 is CASRDRAHSPLHF. CDR3 nucleotide sequence: TGTGCCAGCCGGGATAGGGCCCATTCACCCCTCCACTTT.

The CDR3 DNA reads TGCAGCGGTGGGGGACAGGGGGCTGGTGAGCAGTTCTTC. Protein product: CSGGGQGAGEQFF. J is TRBJ2-1 and V is TRBV29-1; 12 nucleotides match TRBD1. This CDR3 comprises 13 residues. CDR1 and CDR2 from the germline V gene are SQVTM and ANQGSEA. The J segment lost 9 bases and the V segment lost 7 bases, leaving 7 bases of the junction unmatched.

The V call is TRBV6-4, the J call TRBJ2-2; D is possibly TRBD1 (5 bases). V was shortened by 6 bases and J by 3 bases, with 17 bases between the two germline ends. Germline CDR1 MRHNA, CDR2 SNTAGT. The CDR3 has 16 amino acids. CDR3 nucleotides: TGTGCCAGCAGGACCTGGGGCAGGACGTACACCGGGGAGCTGTTTTTT. Translated, it gives CASRTWGRTYTGELFF.

The V and J genes are TRBV5-8 and TRBJ1-1; 7 bases are shared with TRBD1. Trimming took 5 bases from V and 4 from J; bases not matched to a gene: 2. Germline CDR1 and CDR2: SGHTS and YDEGEE. The CDR3 sequence is 12 residues long. The CDR3 DNA reads TGTGCCAGCAGACAGGGGTCCACTGAAGCTTTCTTT. Its translation: CASRQGSTEAFF.

The chain couples TRBV5-5 to TRBJ2-1, with D hard to call. Germline V gene lookup returns CDR1 SGHKS and CDR2 YYEKEE (reference sequence). The CDR3 totals 15 residues. V was trimmed by 5 bases and J by 0 bases, leaving 12 bases between them. In DNA form, the CDR3 reads TGTGCCAGCAGTCCATTACTGAGCTCCTACAATGAGCAGTTCTTC. Its translation is CASSPLLSSYNEQFF.

The J gene is TRBJ1-5, the V gene TRBV7-2, with 8 bases matching TRBD1. The CDR3 runs to 14 residues. Looked up from germline, CDR1 is SGHTA and CDR2 is FQGNSA. Trimming cost V 4 bases and J 7 bases; bases outside gene matches: 6. The CDR3 protein is CASSSSSGGQPQHF. As DNA, the CDR3 is TGTGCCAGCAGCTCCTCGTCAGGGGGCCAGCCCCAGCATTTT.

This clone was picked up a small number of times. This sequence joins TRBV6-5 and TRBJ1-5; D perhaps matches TRBD1 (5 bases). This CDR3 region has 12 residues. The V gene's germline CDR1 is MNHEY and CDR2 SVGAGI. The germline V and J ends were trimmed by 6 bases and 4 bases, with 7 bases remaining between them. For the CDR3, the DNA is TGTGCCAGCAGGGCAGGGAATCAGCCCCAGCATTTT. As protein: CASRAGNQPQHF.

The chain is built from TRBV9 and TRBJ2-6; tentatively, D is TRBD2 (5 bases). Germline V CDR1 and CDR2: SGDLS, YYNGEE. The CDR3 sequence is 17 residues long. Between the trimmed V and J ends, which lost 3 bases and 0 bases, there was a span of 13 bases. CDR3 nucleotides: TGTGCCAGCAGCGACCGACGGGGAAGCTCTGGGGCCAACGTCCTGACTTTC. Amino acid sequence: CASSDRRGSSGANVLTF.

The rearrangement uses TRBV18 and TRBJ2-7; TRBD1 matches 7 bases. Germline loops: CDR1 KGHSH, CDR2 LQKENI. V gave up 4 bases and J gave up 7 bases; unmatched junction bases: 1. The CDR3 is made up of 11 amino acids. DNA for the CDR3: TGTGCCAGCTCACAGGACAGGGAGCAGTACTTC. Protein: CASSQDREQYF.